This TCR beta chain was identified during a study of blood T cell repertoires in COVID-19. Study context: Spain, Italy and the United States supplied samples that represented acute and convalescent COVID-19. T cells, B-cell-depleted T cells, or PBMCs provided the cDNA or gDNA that served as material.

In the study's own analysis: Amplification from reference gene primers served as the basis for estimated nucleated cell counts. TCRdb's copy holds only in-frame clones and misses some; the assay was immunoSEQ multiplex PCR. Clonal size and the V and J genes are those of that table, whereas D and trimming came from the DNA. The sample lists tens of thousands of clones; roughly 88% were seen once. Sequencing used peripheral blood. This TCR derives from a human donor in a cohort sampled during active COVID-19.

CDR3 residues: CASSLQGNSPLHF. The CDR3 region has the DNA TGTGCCAGCAGCTTACAGGGTAATTCACCCCTCCACTTT. The chain combines TRBV7-2 with TRBJ1-6; D is perhaps TRBD1 (5 bases). The CDR3 consists of 13 residues. Trimming removed 2 bases from V and 6 bases from J, with 5 bases in between. Germline loops: CDR1 SGHTA, CDR2 FQGNSA.